These 8 T cell receptor beta chains came from one sample sequenced in a study of cytomegalovirus exposure and HLA in healthy donors. Primers: 60 Vbeta forward and 13 Jbeta reverse. Only in-frame clones appear in the TCRdb table, and some are missing; sequencing was by immunoSEQ multiplex PCR. The sample has about 130,000 clones, about two thirds seen once; the top ten hold around 3.7%. What was sequenced was PBMCs. These receptor sequences come from a man aged 30-40 years in good health and CMV-seronegative.

The chain carries TRBV10-3 and TRBJ2-7, with D maybe TRBD1 (5 bases). This CDR3 has 14 amino acids. Germline lookup yields CDR1 ENHRY and CDR2 SYGVKD. V was clipped by 7 bases and J by 5 bases, with 18 bases between them. CDR3 sequence reads: CAIMDQGGRDEQYF. CDR3 sequence (DNA): TGTGCCATCATGGACCAGGGTGGTAGAGACGAGCAGTACTTC.

The chain uses TRBV15 and TRBJ2-5; the match to TRBD1 covers 7 bases. The J call could be wrong; TRBJ2-7 is a better fit for the DNA end. This CDR3 has 16 amino acids. CDR1 and CDR2 from the germline V gene are LNHNV and YYDKDF (reference sequence). CDR3 protein: CATSRGLTGDSGEQYF. The CDR3 bases are TGTGCCACCAGCAGAGGACTTACAGGGGATTCGGGCGAGCAGTACTTC.

V gene TRBV25-1 combines with J gene TRBJ2-6; D gene unclear. Trimming stripped 1 base from V and 0 bases from J, with 7 bases between. The germline gives CDR1 MGHDK, CDR2 SYGVNS. CDR3 length: 16 residues. The DNA of the CDR3 is TGTGCCAGCAGTGAATGGAGTGTCTCTGGGGCCAACGTCCTGACTTTC. Protein: CASSEWSVSGANVLTF.

This chain joins TRBV20-1 and TRBJ2-3; maybe TRBD1 (5 bases). The germline V gene encodes CDR1 DFQATT and CDR2 SNEGSKA (reference sequence). The CDR3 runs 11 residues. V shed 7 bases and J shed 4 bases, with 9 bases lying between them. CDR3 coding DNA: TGCAGTGTCAGGGTCGCAGATACGCAGTATTTT. Translation gives CSVRVADTQYF.

This chain connects TRBV7-2 to TRBJ1-2; tentative D call: TRBD1 (6 bases). V dropped 1 base and J dropped 6 bases, with 15 bases sitting between them. The CDR3 spans 15 residues. Germline V lookup: CDR1 SGHTA, CDR2 FQGNSA. The CDR3 region is CASSLDGQGWDGYTF. The DNA for the CDR3 is TGTGCCAGCAGCTTAGATGGGCAGGGGTGGGATGGCTACACCTTC.

This clone has more than one count but fewer than ten. The chain recombines TRBV19 with TRBJ2-2; a possible D gene is TRBD1 (7 bases). Deletions cut 3 bases from V and 2 bases from J, with 16 bases between. This CDR3 has 17 amino acids. Per germline, CDR1 LNHDA and CDR2 SQIVND (reference sequence). CDR3 region: CASSMRRGQINTGELFF. The CDR3 region has the DNA TGTGCCAGTAGTATGCGGAGGGGACAGATCAACACCGGGGAGCTGTTTTTT.

V is TRBV7-2 and J is TRBJ1-5; 9 positions agree with TRBD1. Germline assignment: CDR1 SGHTA and CDR2 FQGNSA. V trimming: 3 bases; J trimming: 4 bases; junction bases outside the gene matches: 10. CDR3 length: 17 residues. The CDR3 DNA reads as TGTGCCAGCAGCTTCTATACAGGGGGCGAGGAGAATCAGCCCCAGCATTTT. Its translation: CASSFYTGGEENQPQHF.

This clone was observed a few times. The chain combines TRBV6-6 with TRBJ1-1; the match to TRBD1 covers 7 bases. This CDR3 region has 14 residues. The V gene's germline CDR1 is MNHNY and CDR2 SVGAGI (reference sequence). J was trimmed by 1 base and V by 5 bases; bases with no gene match: 4. CDR3 amino acids: CASSGTAWNTEAFF. DNA for the CDR3: TGTGCCAGCAGTGGGACAGCCTGGAACACTGAAGCTTTCTTT.